This T cell receptor (beta chain) is from a study of STAT5B mutations in CD4+ large granular lymphocyte leukemia. This clone occurred once. Assay: immunoSEQ multiplex PCR; the TCRdb copy retains only in-frame clones and omits some. Here the sample spans about 32,000 clones, over 80% being singletons. Germline CDR1 is MRHNA and CDR2 is SNTAGT. The CDR3 is 13 amino acids. The V end was cut by 2 bases, the J end by 3 bases, with 7 bases between. The chain employs TRBV6-4 and TRBJ1-1; D gene unclear. The clonotype originates from a human donor in good health. Sequenced sample: CD4+ T cells from blood buffy coats. The DNA for the CDR3 is TGTGCCAGCAGTGACGGCCCACACACTGAAGCTTTCTTT. It codes for CASSDGPHTEAFF.